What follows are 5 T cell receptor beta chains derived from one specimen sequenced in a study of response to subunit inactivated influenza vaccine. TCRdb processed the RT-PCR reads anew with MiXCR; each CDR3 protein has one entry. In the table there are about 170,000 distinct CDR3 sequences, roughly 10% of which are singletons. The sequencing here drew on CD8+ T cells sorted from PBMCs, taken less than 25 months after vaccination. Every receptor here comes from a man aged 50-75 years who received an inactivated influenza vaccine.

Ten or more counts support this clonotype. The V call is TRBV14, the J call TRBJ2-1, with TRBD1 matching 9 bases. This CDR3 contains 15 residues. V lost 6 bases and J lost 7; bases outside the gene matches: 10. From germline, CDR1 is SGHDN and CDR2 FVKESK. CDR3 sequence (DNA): TGTGCCAGCAGTCCCGGGACAGGGATTTTAAATGAGCAGTTCTTC. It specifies CASSPGTGILNEQFF.

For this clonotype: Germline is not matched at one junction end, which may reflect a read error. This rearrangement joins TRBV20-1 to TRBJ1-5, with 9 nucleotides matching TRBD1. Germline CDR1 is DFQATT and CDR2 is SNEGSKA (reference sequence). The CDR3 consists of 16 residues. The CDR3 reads CCARPGQGYSNQPQHF. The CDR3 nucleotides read TGCTGTGCTAGACCGGGACAGGGTTATAGCAATCAGCCCCAGCATTTT.

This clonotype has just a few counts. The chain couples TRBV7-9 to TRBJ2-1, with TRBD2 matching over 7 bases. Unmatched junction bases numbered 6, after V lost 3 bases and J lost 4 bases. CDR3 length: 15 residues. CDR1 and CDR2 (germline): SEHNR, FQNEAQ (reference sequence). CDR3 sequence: CASSFSGTIYNEQFF. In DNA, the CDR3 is TGTGCCAGCAGCTTCAGCGGGACTATTTACAATGAGCAGTTCTTC.

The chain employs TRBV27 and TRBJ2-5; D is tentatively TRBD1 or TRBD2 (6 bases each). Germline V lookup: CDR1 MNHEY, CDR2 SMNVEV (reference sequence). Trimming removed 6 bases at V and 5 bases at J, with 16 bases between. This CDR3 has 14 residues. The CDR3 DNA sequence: TGTGCCAGCAGGCCGATAGGGGGGCGGGAGACCCAGTACTTC. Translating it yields CASRPIGGRETQYF.

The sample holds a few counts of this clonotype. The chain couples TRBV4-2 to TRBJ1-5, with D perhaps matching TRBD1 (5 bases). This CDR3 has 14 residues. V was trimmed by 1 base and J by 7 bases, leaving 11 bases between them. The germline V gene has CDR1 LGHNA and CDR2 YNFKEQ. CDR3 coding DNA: TGTGCCAGCAGCCAAGGAGCGGGGGTCCAGCCCCAGCATTTT. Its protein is CASSQGAGVQPQHF.